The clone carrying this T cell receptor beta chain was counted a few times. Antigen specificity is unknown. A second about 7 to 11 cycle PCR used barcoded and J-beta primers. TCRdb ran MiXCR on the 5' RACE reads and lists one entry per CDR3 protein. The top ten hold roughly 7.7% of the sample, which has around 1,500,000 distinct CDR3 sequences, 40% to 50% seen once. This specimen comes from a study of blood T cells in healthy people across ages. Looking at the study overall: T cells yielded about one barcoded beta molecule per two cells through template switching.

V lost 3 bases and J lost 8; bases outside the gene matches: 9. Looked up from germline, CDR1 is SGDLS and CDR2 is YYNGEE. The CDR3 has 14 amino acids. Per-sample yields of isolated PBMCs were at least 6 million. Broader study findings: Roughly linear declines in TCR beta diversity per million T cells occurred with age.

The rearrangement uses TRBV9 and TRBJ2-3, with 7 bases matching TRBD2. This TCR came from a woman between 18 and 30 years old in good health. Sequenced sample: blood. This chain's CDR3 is CASSAQLSGGTQYF. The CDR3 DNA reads TGTGCCAGCAGCGCCCAGCTTTCGGGGGGTACGCAGTATTTT.